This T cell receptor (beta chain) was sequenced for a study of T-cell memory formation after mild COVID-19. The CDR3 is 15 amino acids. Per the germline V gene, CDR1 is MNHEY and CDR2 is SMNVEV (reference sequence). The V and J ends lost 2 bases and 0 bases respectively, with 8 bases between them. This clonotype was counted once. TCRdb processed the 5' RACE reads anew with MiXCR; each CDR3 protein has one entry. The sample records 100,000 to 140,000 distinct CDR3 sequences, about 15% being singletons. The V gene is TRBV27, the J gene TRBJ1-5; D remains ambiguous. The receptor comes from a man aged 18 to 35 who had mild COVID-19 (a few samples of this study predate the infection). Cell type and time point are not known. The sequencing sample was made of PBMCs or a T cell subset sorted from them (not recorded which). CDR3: CASSLRLHSNQPQHF. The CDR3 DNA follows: TGTGCCAGCAGTTTAAGGCTTCATAGCAATCAGCCCCAGCATTTT.